This T cell receptor (beta chain) was profiled in a study of metastatic and nonmetastatic thyroid tumors. Treatment of any kind had been given to no patient before thyroid surgery. As originally analysed: Clinicopathological groups differed in CDR3, with these differences serving to build a distant-metastasis classifier for papillary thyroid cancer. TCRdb used MiXCR to call clones anew from the PCR reads. The V and J calls here are based on TCRdb, not the publication. The sample includes 70,000 or so clones, approximately 15% of them seen just once. Regarding this clone: An end of the junction does not agree with germline; a read error may underlie this.

The CDR3 totals 14 residues. CDR1 is MNHNS and CDR2 is SASEGT in the germline V gene. Specimen: blood. This receptor was identified in a male donor with papillary thyroid cancer or a benign thyroid nodule (not recorded which). Some clones in this sample may be carry-over from other donors' samples. The chain carries TRBV6-1 and TRBJ2-2; D unclear. The CDR3 DNA sequence: TGTGCCAGTTGTCGATGGGCGAACACCGCGGAGCTGTTTTTT. This translates into CASCRWANTAELFF.